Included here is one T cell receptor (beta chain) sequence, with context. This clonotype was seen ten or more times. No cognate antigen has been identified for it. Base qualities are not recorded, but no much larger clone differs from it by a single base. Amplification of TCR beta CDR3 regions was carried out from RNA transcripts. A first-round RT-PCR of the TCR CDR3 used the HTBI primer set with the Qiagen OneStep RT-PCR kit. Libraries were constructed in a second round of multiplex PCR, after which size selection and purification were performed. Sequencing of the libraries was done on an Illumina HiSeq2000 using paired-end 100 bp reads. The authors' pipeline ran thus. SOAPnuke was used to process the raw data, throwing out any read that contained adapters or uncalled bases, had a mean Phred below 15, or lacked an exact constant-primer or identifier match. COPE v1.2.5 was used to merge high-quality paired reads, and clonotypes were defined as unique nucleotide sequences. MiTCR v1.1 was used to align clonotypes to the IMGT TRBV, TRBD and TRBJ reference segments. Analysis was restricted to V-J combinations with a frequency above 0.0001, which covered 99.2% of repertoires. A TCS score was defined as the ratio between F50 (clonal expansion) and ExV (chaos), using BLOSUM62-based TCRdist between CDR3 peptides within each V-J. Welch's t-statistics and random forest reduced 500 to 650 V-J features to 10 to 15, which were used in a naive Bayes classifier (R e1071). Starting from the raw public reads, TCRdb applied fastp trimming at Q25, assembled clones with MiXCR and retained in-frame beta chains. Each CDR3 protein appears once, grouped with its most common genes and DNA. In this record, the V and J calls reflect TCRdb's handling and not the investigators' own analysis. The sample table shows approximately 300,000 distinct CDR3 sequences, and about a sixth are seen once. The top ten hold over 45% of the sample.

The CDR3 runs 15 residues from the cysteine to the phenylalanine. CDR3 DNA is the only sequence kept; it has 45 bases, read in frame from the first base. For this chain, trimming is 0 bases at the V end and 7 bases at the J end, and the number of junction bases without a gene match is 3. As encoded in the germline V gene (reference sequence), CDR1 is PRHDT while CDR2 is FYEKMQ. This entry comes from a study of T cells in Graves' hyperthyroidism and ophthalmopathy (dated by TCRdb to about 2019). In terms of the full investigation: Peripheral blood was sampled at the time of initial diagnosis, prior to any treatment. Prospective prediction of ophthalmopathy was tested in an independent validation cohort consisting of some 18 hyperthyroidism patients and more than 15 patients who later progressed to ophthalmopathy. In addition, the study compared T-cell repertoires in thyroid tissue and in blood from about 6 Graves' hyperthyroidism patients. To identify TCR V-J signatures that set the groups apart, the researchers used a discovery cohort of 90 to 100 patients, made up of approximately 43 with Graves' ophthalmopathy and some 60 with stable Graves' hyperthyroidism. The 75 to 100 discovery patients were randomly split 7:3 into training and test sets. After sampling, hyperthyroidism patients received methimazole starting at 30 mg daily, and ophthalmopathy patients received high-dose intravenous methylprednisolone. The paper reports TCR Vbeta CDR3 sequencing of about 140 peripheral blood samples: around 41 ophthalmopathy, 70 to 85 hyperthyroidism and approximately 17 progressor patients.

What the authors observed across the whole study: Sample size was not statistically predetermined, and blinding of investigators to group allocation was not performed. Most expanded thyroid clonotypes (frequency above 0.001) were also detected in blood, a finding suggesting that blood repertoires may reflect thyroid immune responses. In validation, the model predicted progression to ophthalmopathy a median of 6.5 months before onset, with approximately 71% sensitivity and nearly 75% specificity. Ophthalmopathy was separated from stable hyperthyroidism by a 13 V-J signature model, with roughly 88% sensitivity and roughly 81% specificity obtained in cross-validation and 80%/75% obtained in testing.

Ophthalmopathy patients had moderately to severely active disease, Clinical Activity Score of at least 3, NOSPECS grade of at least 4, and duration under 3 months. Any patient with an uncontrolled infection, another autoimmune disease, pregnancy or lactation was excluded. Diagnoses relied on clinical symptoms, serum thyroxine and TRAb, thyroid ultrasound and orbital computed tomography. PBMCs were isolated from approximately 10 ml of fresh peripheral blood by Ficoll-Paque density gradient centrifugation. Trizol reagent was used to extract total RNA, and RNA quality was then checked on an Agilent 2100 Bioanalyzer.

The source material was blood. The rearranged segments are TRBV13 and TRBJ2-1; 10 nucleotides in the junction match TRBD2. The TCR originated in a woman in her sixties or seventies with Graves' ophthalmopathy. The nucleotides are TGTGCCAGCAGCTTAGGACTAGCGGGGAGGAATGAGCAGTTCTTC. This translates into CASSLGLAGRNEQFF.